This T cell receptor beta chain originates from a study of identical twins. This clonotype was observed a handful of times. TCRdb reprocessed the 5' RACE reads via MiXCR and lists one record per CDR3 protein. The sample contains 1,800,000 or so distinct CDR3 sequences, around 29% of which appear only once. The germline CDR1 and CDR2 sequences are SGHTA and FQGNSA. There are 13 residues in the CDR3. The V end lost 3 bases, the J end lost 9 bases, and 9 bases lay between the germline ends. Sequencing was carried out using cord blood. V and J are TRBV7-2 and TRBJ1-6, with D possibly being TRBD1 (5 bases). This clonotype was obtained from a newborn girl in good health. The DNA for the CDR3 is TGTGCCAGCAGCTTCGACAGTGCTTCACCCCTCCACTTT. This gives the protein CASSFDSASPLHF.